The rows below give T cell receptor beta chains drawn from one sample of a study of T cells after yellow fever vaccination. TCRdb redid the calling of the 5' RACE reads with MiXCR, one entry per CDR3 protein. The sample lists 300,000 to 400,000 distinct CDR3 sequences; roughly 8.3% were seen once. The sample in question was PBMCs, obtained around 45 days after the first yellow fever vaccination. Receptor source: a young man who received the YFV17D yellow fever vaccine. The CDR3 runs from the conserved cysteine through the conserved F or W. D genes are given only for firm matches. A clone size is listed for some rows: how often the clone was seen (once, few, many), or a class if it is expanded.

>TRBD1|TRBV4-1|.|TRBJ2-7
TGCGCCAGCAGCCAAGGGACAGGGGACTCGTACGAGCAGTACTTC
CASSQGTGDSYEQYF
>.|TRBV7-2|.|TRBJ1-2
TGTGCCAGCAGCCGAGAGACAGGTGTGACCTATGGCTACACCTTC
CASSRETGVTYGYTF
>TRBD2|TRBV7-2|.|TRBJ2-1
TGTGCCAGCAGCAAAACTAGCGGGGGGAGCTATGAGCAGTTCTTC
CASSKTSGGSYEQFF
>TRBD1|TRBV10-3|.|TRBJ1-4
TGTGCCATCAGTGGTCAACAGGGGCAGGCAGAAAAACTGTTTTTT
CAISGQQGQAEKLFF
>.|TRBV5-6|.|TRBJ2-4
TGTGCCAGCAGCTTGGGGCAAAACATTCAGTACTTC
CASSLGQNIQYF
>.|TRBV6-5|few|TRBJ1-5
TGTGCCAGCAGTTACCGGGGGGGGCCCCAGCCCCAGCATTTT
CASSYRGGPQPQHF
>.|TRBV29-1|few|TRBJ1-1
TGCAGCACCTGGACAGAAATGAACACTGAAGCTTTCTTT
CSTWTEMNTEAFF
>.|TRBV7-6|many|TRBJ1-3
TGTGCCAGCAGCTTGGGGGTGACTGGAAACACCATATATTTT
CASSLGVTGNTIYF
>.|TRBV5-1|few|TRBJ2-1
TGCGCCAGCAGCTTCCGGGGGCAAAATACTCTTGAGCAGTTCTTC
CASSFRGQNTLEQFF
>TRBD2|TRBV4-2|few|TRBJ2-3
TGTGCCAGCAGCCCTAAAGGACTAGCGGGGAACACAGATACGCAGTATTTT
CASSPKGLAGNTDTQYF